These T cell receptor beta chains were read from a single sample in a study of T cell responses to AZD1222 COVID-19 vaccine. Profiled with immunoSEQ multiplex PCR; TCRdb holds only in-frame clones, not every one. The table has over 85,000 clones, over 85% seen once; the top ten hold 15%. The sample here was peripheral blood, taken 28 days after the second AZD1222 dose. The receptors were sampled from an adult who received the AZD1222 COVID-19 vaccine. CDR3s include the opening cysteine and the closing phenylalanine or tryptophan. D genes are given only for firm matches. Clone size, where shown, is once, few, many, or a class for clones that have expanded.

v_call	clone_size	j_call	d_call	cdr3_nt	cdr3_aa
TRBV6-4	NA	TRBJ1-2	NA	TGTGCCAGCAGTGAACCCGGGAGCGTTGGAGGCTACACCTTC	CASSEPGSVGGYTF
TRBV28	NA	TRBJ1-2	TRBD1	TGTGCCAGCAGTCAGGGGGCTAACTATGGCTACACCTTC	CASSQGANYGYTF
TRBV5-6	NA	TRBJ1-1	NA	TGTGCCAGCAGCTTCCAGGTGAACACTGAAGCTTTCTTT	CASSFQVNTEAFF
TRBV10-3	NA	TRBJ2-2	TRBD2	TGTGCCATCACCAATCTAGCGGGAGGCACCACCGGGGAGCTGTTTTTT	CAITNLAGGTTGELFF
TRBV9	NA	TRBJ1-2	TRBD1	TGTGCCAGCAGCATTTCGACAGGGGGAGTCTATGGCTACACCTTC	CASSISTGGVYGYTF
TRBV19	NA	TRBJ2-5	NA	TGTGCCAGTAGAGGGAATCAAGAGACCCAGTACTTC	CASRGNQETQYF
TRBV7-9	NA	TRBJ2-1	TRBD2	TGTGCCAGCAGCCCCATAGCGGGAGGGCCGTCGCGGGAGCAGTTCTTC	CASSPIAGGPSREQFF
TRBV24-1	once	TRBJ2-3	TRBD2	TGTGCCACCAGTGATGCGCCGGGACTAGCGGGGTCCCCCGATACGCAGTATTTT	CATSDAPGLAGSPDTQYF
TRBV28	NA	TRBJ2-3	NA	TGTGCCAGCAGACTTCAGGGGGGGACCACAGATACGCAGTATTTT	CASRLQGGTTDTQYF
TRBV18	NA	TRBJ2-7	NA	TGTGCCAGCTCACTGAGCGTTAAGGGTGGGGACGAGCAGTACTTC	CASSLSVKGGDEQYF
TRBV28	NA	TRBJ2-7	TRBD1	TGTGCCATCAGACAGGGACCCCTCTACGAGCAGTACTTC	CAIRQGPLYEQYF
TRBV7-8	NA	TRBJ1-2	NA	TGTGCCAGCAGCCCCGGACAGAGGGTAGGCTACACCTTC	CASSPGQRVGYTF
TRBV3-1/TRBV3-2	NA	TRBJ1-1	NA	TGTGCCAGCAGCCAACCGTACAGTGAGGGGCGGGCTTTCTTT	CASSQPYSEGRAFF
TRBV7-3	NA	TRBJ2-3	TRBD2	TGTGCCAGCAGCTTGAGTAGCGGGGCCACAGATACGCAGTATTTT	CASSLSSGATDTQYF
TRBV5-6	once	TRBJ1-5	NA	TGCGCCAGCAGCTTGGGGGGGGATTCCAATCAGCCCCAGCATTTT	CASSLGGDSNQPQHF
TRBV29-1	NA	TRBJ1-4	NA	TGCAGCGTTGGCAACGAAAAACTGTTTTTT	CSVGNEKLFF
TRBV11-3	NA	TRBJ2-4	NA	TGTGCCAGCAGCTCCGTAGGGCTGGCCAAAAACATTCAGTACTTC	CASSSVGLAKNIQYF
TRBV9	NA	TRBJ2-7	TRBD2	TGTGCCAGCAGCGTAGCCCTGGGGAGGGGCGAGCAGTACTTC	CASSVALGRGEQYF